The 8 T cell receptor beta chains in this list originate from one sample, sequenced in a study of T cells in Graves' hyperthyroidism and ophthalmopathy. The CDR3 regions of TCR beta were amplified from RNA transcripts. The HTBI primer set drove a first-round RT-PCR of the TCR CDR3. A single record per CDR3 protein comes from TCRdb applying MiXCR to the multiplex PCR reads. The table lists about 290,000 distinct CDR3 sequences, roughly 15% of them singletons, with 6% to 8% in the top ten. The material sequenced was blood. Receptors originate from a woman aged 25 to 45 with Graves' hyperthyroidism that later progressed to Graves' ophthalmopathy.

Many counts were recorded for this clonotype. CDR3 in amino acids: CASGGDGYNEQFF. CDR3 coding DNA: TGTGCCAGCGGGGGTGACGGCTACAATGAGCAGTTCTTC. J is TRBJ2-1 and V is TRBV2; perhaps D is TRBD1 or TRBD2 (5 bases each). Germline V gene lookup returns CDR1 SNHLY and CDR2 FYNNEI. The V end lost 8 bases, the J end lost 3 bases, and 11 bases lay between the germline ends. The CDR3 totals 13 residues.

In this sample, this clonotype turned up many times. The J gene is TRBJ2-3, the V gene TRBV15; no reliable D call. The germline V gene has CDR1 LNHNV and CDR2 YYDKDF (reference sequence). The CDR3 sequence is 12 residues long. Deletions cut 6 bases from V and 2 bases from J, with 6 bases between. The CDR3 DNA reads as TGTGCCACCAGAAATATCACAGATACGCAGTATTTT. Its translation: CATRNITDTQYF.

This clonotype was detected many times. The gene calls are TRBV27 and TRBJ2-7; 8 nucleotides align to TRBD2. The CDR3 is 13 residues long. V lost 6 bases and J lost 0; bases outside the gene matches: 1. Germline CDR1 and CDR2: MNHEY and SMNVEV (reference sequence). This chain's CDR3 is CASRLAASYEQYF. CDR3 coding DNA: TGTGCCAGCAGACTAGCGGCCTCCTACGAGCAGTACTTC.

This clonotype was recorded once. V gene TRBV11-2 combines with J gene TRBJ2-7, with 8 bases aligning to TRBD2. The germline CDR1 and CDR2 sequences are SGHAT and FQNNGV. The CDR3 totals 12 residues. The V segment lost 7 bases and the J segment 11 bases; nucleotides outside the gene matches: 10. CDR3 amino acids: CASNGGGPKEYF. For the CDR3, the DNA is TGTGCCAGCAACGGGGGGGGACCTAAGGAGTACTTC.

At least ten counts were recorded for this clonotype. V usage is TRBV3-1 and J usage is TRBJ2-7; TRBD2 agrees at 9 bases. CDR1 is LGHDT and CDR2 is YNNKEL in the germline V gene (reference sequence). The CDR3 has 15 amino acids. V lost 4 bases, J lost 2 bases, and 6 bases stayed unmatched. CDR3 DNA: TGTGCCAGCAGCCCCTCGAGCGGGAGGCCCTACGAGCAGTACTTC. Its protein is CASSPSSGRPYEQYF.

This clonotype was detected ten times or more. This chain uses TRBV27 with TRBJ2-7; 9 nucleotides align to TRBD2. This CDR3 region has 13 residues. Germline assignment: CDR1 MNHEY and CDR2 SMNVEV (reference sequence). Unmatched junction bases numbered 3, after V lost 5 bases and J lost 4 bases. The CDR3: CASSDLAGYEQYF. The CDR3 DNA sequence: TGTGCCAGCAGTGACCTAGCGGGGTACGAGCAGTACTTC.

Ten or more counts support this clonotype. This chain uses TRBV7-8 with TRBJ2-3; 7 bases agree with TRBD2. The CDR3 length is 16 residues. In germline, CDR1 is SGHVS, CDR2 FQNEAQ. The V and J ends lost 7 bases and 0 bases, in that order; junction bases with no gene match: 10. The CDR3 sequence: CASTREDWASTDTQYF. The CDR3 DNA sequence: TGTGCCAGCACCCGGGAGGACTGGGCTAGCACAGATACGCAGTATTTT.

This chain links TRBV20-1 with TRBJ2-7, with 11 bases fitting TRBD2. Trimming at V came to 3 bases and at J to 2 bases, leaving 12 bases not matched to a gene. The germline V gene encodes CDR1 DFQATT and CDR2 SNEGSKA (reference sequence). The CDR3 runs 17 residues. The CDR3 region has the DNA TGCAGTGCTAGCACAATAACTTTAGCGGGAGGGCCCTACGAGCAGTACTTC. It translates to CSASTITLAGGPYEQYF.